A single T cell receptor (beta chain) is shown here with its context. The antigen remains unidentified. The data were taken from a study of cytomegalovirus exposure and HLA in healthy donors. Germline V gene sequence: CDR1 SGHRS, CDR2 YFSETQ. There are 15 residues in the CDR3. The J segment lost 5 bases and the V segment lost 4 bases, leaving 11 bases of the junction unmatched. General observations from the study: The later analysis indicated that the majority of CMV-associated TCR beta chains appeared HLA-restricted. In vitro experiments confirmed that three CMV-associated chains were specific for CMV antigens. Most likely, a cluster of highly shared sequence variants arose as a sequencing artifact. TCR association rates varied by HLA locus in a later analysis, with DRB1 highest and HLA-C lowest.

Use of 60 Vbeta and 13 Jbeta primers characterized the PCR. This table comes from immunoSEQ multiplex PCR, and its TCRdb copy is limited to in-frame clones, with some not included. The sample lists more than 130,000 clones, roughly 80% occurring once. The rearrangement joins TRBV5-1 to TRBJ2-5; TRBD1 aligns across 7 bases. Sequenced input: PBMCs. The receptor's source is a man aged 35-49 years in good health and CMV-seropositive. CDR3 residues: CASSVSSTGQETQYF. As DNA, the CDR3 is TGCGCCAGCAGCGTTTCATCGACAGGGCAGGAGACCCAGTACTTC.